Each of the 29 T cell receptor beta chains below was sequenced from the same sample in a study of spatial heterogeneity in lung cancer. This sample's time point: sample taken at primary tumor resection. Unsorted whole RNA of tumor, nontumor lung or frozen PBMC was sequenced. MiXCR was run by TCRdb on the 5' RACE reads, yielding one entry per CDR3 protein. Among about 50,000 distinct CDR3 sequences listed, 7.6% were seen once. This specimen was PBMCs, taken at surgery. Every receptor here comes from a female donor with early-stage non-small cell lung cancer.

As to this clonotype: Compared with germline, one end of the junction differs, possibly owing to a read error. The rearrangement uses TRBV5-1 and TRBJ2-3; possible D gene TRBD1, 6 bases. Germline V gene sequence: CDR1 SGHRS, CDR2 YFSETQ. CDR3 size: 14 residues. The chain's CDR3 is CASSLGGGVDTRYF. CDR3 in DNA: TGCGCCAGCAGCTTGGGAGGGGGTGTAGATACGCGGTATTTT.

This clonotype showed up many times. This chain joins TRBV11-2 and TRBJ2-3; D may be TRBD1 (5 bases). Trimming pared 2 bases from V and 0 bases from J, leaving 12 bases between. CDR1 and CDR2 (germline): SGHAT, FQNNGV. The CDR3 has 16 residues. CDR3 coding DNA: TGTGCCAGCAGCTTAATTTCAGGGTTAAGCACAGATACGCAGTATTTT. Its translation: CASSLISGLSTDTQYF. Filled out from reference TRBV11-2 and TRBJ2-3, the complete variable domain reads EAGVAQSPRYKIIEKRQSVAFWCNPISGHATLYWYQQILGQGPKLLIQFQNNGVVDDSQLPKDRFSAERLKGVDSTLKIQPAKLEDSAVYLCASSLISGLSTDTQYFGPGTRLTVL.

In the case of this clonotype: This clone may be a read error of a much larger clone one base away. The V gene is TRBV9, the J gene TRBJ2-2; D ambiguous. The germline V gene encodes CDR1 SGDLS and CDR2 YYNGEE. The CDR3 consists of 14 residues. Trimming took off 2 bases at V and 5 bases at J, with 10 bases between the two ends. The CDR3 here is CASSVKPGTGELFF. CDR3 nucleotides: TGTGCCAGCAGCGTTAAACCGGGTACCGGGGAGCTGTTTTTT.

This clonotype was observed at least ten times. The chain employs TRBV15 and TRBJ1-1; a weak D match, TRBD1 (5 bases). This CDR3 is built from 13 residues. Germline CDR1 is LNHNV and CDR2 is YYDKDF (reference sequence). V lost 0 bases and J 12 bases, leaving 14 bases between the germline ends. The CDR3 nucleotides are TGTGCCACCAGCAGAGATGCGGGACGGACGACTTTCTTT. Translated: CATSRDAGRTTFF.

Remarks on this clonotype: Mismatch with germline at one junction end may stem from a read error. The rearrangement joins TRBV9 to TRBJ1-1; 7 bases line up with TRBD1. The length of the CDR3 is 14 residues. Germline V CDR1 and CDR2: SGDLS, YYNGEE. The CDR3 sequence is CASSVTGANTKAFF. Written as DNA, the CDR3 is TGTGCCAGCAGCGTAACAGGGGCAAACACTAAAGCTTTCTTT.

This clonotype was counted many times. The rearrangement uses TRBV4-1 and TRBJ2-3, with TRBD2 matching 8 bases. The CDR3 length is 16 residues. Germline values: CDR1 MGHRA, CDR2 YSYEKL. The V segment lost 0 bases and the J segment 6 bases; nucleotides outside the gene matches: 8. The CDR3 protein is CASSQDFGGGFDTQYF. Here the CDR3 DNA reads TGCGCCAGCAGCCAAGATTTCGGCGGGGGGTTTGATACGCAGTATTTT.

This clonotype was observed at least ten times. This chain joins TRBV20-1 and TRBJ1-6; a weak D match, TRBD1 (5 bases). V lost 0 bases and J 7 bases, leaving 16 bases between the germline ends. The CDR3 consists of 16 residues. CDR1 is DFQATT, CDR2 SNEGSKA, per germline (reference sequence). Written as DNA, the CDR3 is TGCAGTGCTAGAGAGGCAGAGGGGTCCGACAATTCACCCCTCCACTTT. It specifies CSAREAEGSDNSPLHF.

This clonotype was counted ten times or more. The chain couples TRBV5-1 to TRBJ1-4, with a tentative D call TRBD1 (5 bases). The CDR3 spans 14 residues. Trimming left V 0 bases short and J 8 bases short, with 11 bases between. Germline V gene sequence: CDR1 SGHRS, CDR2 YFSETQ. The CDR3 nucleotides are TGCGCCAGCAGCTTGGAAAGGGGAGACGAAAAACTGTTTTTT. It yields the protein CASSLERGDEKLFF.

This clonotype was detected many times. DNA for the CDR3: TGCAGCGTCGCTCCTCAGCGGGGGGCCGCGAACACCGGGGAGCTGTTTTTT. This gives the protein CSVAPQRGAANTGELFF. J is TRBJ2-2 and V is TRBV29-1; 9 bases line up with TRBD2. J was trimmed by 0 bases and V by 6 bases; bases with no gene match: 11. There are 17 residues in the CDR3. The germline V gene has CDR1 SQVTM and CDR2 ANQGSEA.

This clonotype has a handful of counts. V gene TRBV4-3 combines with J gene TRBJ2-2; D gene uncertain. This CDR3 comprises 15 residues. The ends were cut back, 0 bases at V and 2 bases at J, with 7 bases in the middle. Germline V gene data show CDR1 as LGHNA and CDR2 as YSLEER. CDR3 amino acids: CASSQDRDNTGELFF. Here the CDR3 DNA reads TGCGCCAGCAGCCAAGATCGCGACAACACCGGGGAGCTGTTTTTT.

This clonotype was observed many times. J is TRBJ1-5 and V is TRBV12-3 or TRBV12-4; a possible D gene is TRBD1 (6 bases). CDR3 length: 14 residues. With 3 bases removed from V and 6 bases from J, the gap between germline ends came to 12 bases. CDR3: CASSFYRVPQPQHF. CDR3 coding DNA: TGTGCCAGCAGTTTTTACAGGGTTCCTCAGCCCCAGCATTTT.

This clonotype has more than one count but fewer than ten. The V call is TRBV6-2 or TRBV6-3, the J call TRBJ1-6; D is ambiguous. The CDR3 is 14 residues long. Trimming removed 6 bases from V and 0 bases from J, with 6 bases in between. Germline V lookup: CDR1 MNHEY, CDR2 SVGEGT. The CDR3 loop is CASRRSSYNSPLHF. The CDR3, as DNA: TGTGCCAGCAGACGAAGCTCCTATAATTCACCCCTCCACTTT.

CDR3 DNA: TGTGCCAGTAGTATAGTGAAACAGGGTGGCAATGAGCAGTTCTTC. Translated, it gives CASSIVKQGGNEQFF. The rearrangement joins TRBV19 to TRBJ2-1; TRBD1 is a possible D gene (6 bases). The CDR3 sequence is 15 residues long. Trimming shortened V by 1 base and J by 6 bases, and 13 bases separated the two germline ends. Looked up from germline, CDR1 is LNHDA and CDR2 is SQIVND (reference sequence).

The sample holds many counts of this clonotype. The chain combines TRBV4-3 with TRBJ1-6; 8 bases agree with TRBD1. The germline V gene has CDR1 LGHNA and CDR2 YSLEER. After removal of 2 bases from V and 8 bases from J, the junction contained 2 bases not matched to a gene. This CDR3 comprises 14 residues. Here the CDR3 reads CASSQQTGDSPLHF. The CDR3 region has the DNA TGCGCCAGCAGCCAACAGACAGGGGATTCACCCCTCCACTTT.

This clonotype showed up many times. V and J are TRBV27 and TRBJ2-7, with 11 bases matching TRBD1. The V segment lost 4 bases and the J segment 4 bases; nucleotides outside the gene matches: 3. CDR3 length equals 14 residues. Germline V gene sequence: CDR1 MNHEY, CDR2 SMNVEV (reference sequence). In nucleotides, the CDR3 is TGTGCCAGCAGTTGGACAGGGGGCAGGTACGAGCAGTACTTC. This gives the protein CASSWTGGRYEQYF.

This clonotype was found many times. The CDR3 loop is CSVEDRGEPDTQYF. For the CDR3, the DNA is TGCAGCGTTGAAGATCGGGGGGAACCAGATACGCAGTATTTT. This sequence joins TRBV29-1 and TRBJ2-3, with 7 bases matching TRBD2. Looked up from germline, CDR1 is SQVTM and CDR2 is ANQGSEA. The CDR3 consists of 14 residues. Trimming took 0 bases from V and 4 from J; bases not matched to a gene: 4.

This clonotype has ten or more counts. The gene calls are TRBV7-2 and TRBJ2-2, with D uncertain. Germline V lookup: CDR1 SGHTA, CDR2 FQGNSA. The CDR3 consists of 12 residues. Trimming took off 5 bases at V and 7 bases at J, with 8 bases between the two ends. Written as DNA, the CDR3 is TGTGCCAGCAGCGCTCTAGTCGGGGAGCTGTTTTTT. It encodes CASSALVGELFF.

The V gene is TRBV4-3, the J gene TRBJ2-3; a weak D match, TRBD2 (5 bases). The CDR3 consists of 15 residues. Germline-derived CDR1 and CDR2 are LGHNA and YSLEER. V lost 3 bases and J 2 bases, leaving 12 bases between the germline ends. The CDR3 bases are TGCGCCAGCAGCCATACTAGATTCCCCACAGATACGCAGTATTTT. Amino acids: CASSHTRFPTDTQYF.

This clonotype turned up a few times. This chain uses TRBV28 with TRBJ2-7; 7 bases fit TRBD2. The CDR3 sequence is 14 residues long. Germline V gene lookup returns CDR1 MDHEN and CDR2 SYDVKM. The trim removed 5 bases at V and 5 bases at J, leaving 9 bases unmatched. The DNA for the CDR3 is TGTGCCAGCAGTACACGGTGGCGGGGGAACGAGCAGTACTTC. As protein: CASSTRWRGNEQYF. Full variable domain (outside the CDR3, taken from reference TRBV28 and TRBJ2-7): DVKVTQSSRYLVKRTGEKVFLECVQDMDHENMFWYRQDPGLGLRLIYFSYDVKMKEKGDIPEGYSVSREKKERFSLILESASTNQTSMYLCASSTRWRGNEQYFGPGTRLTVT.

V and J are TRBV4-1 and TRBJ1-4; D is undetermined. This CDR3 is built from 13 residues. In germline, CDR1 is MGHRA, CDR2 YSYEKL. The V gene lost 1 base and the J gene lost 5 bases, with 5 bases spanning the gap. CDR3: CASSQGINEKLFF. The CDR3, as DNA: TGCGCCAGCAGCCAAGGGATCAATGAAAAACTGTTTTTT.

The chain combines TRBV20-1 with TRBJ2-3, with 10 positions matching TRBD1. CDR1 is DFQATT, CDR2 SNEGSKA, per germline (reference sequence). Unmatched junction bases numbered 5, after V lost 5 bases and J lost 6 bases. The CDR3 runs 13 residues. The CDR3 region is CSADDRGLDTQYF. In DNA form, the CDR3 reads TGCAGTGCTGACGACAGGGGGCTGGATACGCAGTATTTT.

The chain's CDR3 is CASSSDPAGTEAFF. In DNA form, the CDR3 reads TGTGCCAGCAGCTCGGACCCTGCGGGCACTGAAGCTTTCTTT. This chain links TRBV5-4 with TRBJ1-1; D remains unclear. The CDR3 runs 14 residues. Germline V gene data show CDR1 as SGHNT and CDR2 as YYREEE (reference sequence). Trimming left V 3 bases short and J 4 bases short, with 13 bases between.

This clonotype came up many times. V gene TRBV7-2 combines with J gene TRBJ2-3; 11 bases align to TRBD2. CDR3 size: 16 residues. V dropped 5 bases and J dropped 0; count of bases not matched to a gene: 4. Germline V lookup: CDR1 SGHTA, CDR2 FQGNSA. The CDR3 sequence is CASSPRLAGSTDTQYF. The DNA for the CDR3 is TGTGCCAGCAGCCCCCGACTAGCGGGGAGCACAGATACGCAGTATTTT.

Within the sample, this clonotype is large. The chain employs TRBV7-9 and TRBJ2-5; 13 nucleotides agree with TRBD2. Trimming took 3 bases from V and 2 from J; bases not matched to a gene: 3. CDR1 is SEHNR and CDR2 is FQNEAQ in the germline V gene (reference sequence). The CDR3 contains 16 residues. The CDR3 DNA is TGTGCCAGCAGCTTGGCGGGACTAGCGGGACAAGAGACCCAGTACTTC. The encoded protein is CASSLAGLAGQETQYF. Together with reference TRBV7-9 and TRBJ2-5, the CDR3 gives the full variable domain: DTGVSQNPRHKITKRGQNVTFRCDPISEHNRLYWYRQTLGQGPEFLTYFQNEAQLEKSRLLSDRFSAERPKGSFSTLEIQRTEQGDSAMYLCASSLAGLAGQETQYFGPGTRLLVL.

In this sample, this clonotype turned up many times. The chain recombines TRBV19 with TRBJ1-4; 10 bases agree with TRBD1. Germline-derived CDR1 and CDR2 are LNHDA and SQIVND (reference sequence). With V trimmed by 5 bases and J by 8 bases, 8 bases remained unmatched. The CDR3 loop spans 15 amino acids. The CDR3 loop reads CASSDTGTGVEKLFF. In nucleotides, the CDR3 is TGTGCCAGTAGTGACACCGGGACAGGGGTGGAAAAACTGTTTTTT.

On this clonotype: Just one base apart from a much larger clone, this may be a read error. CDR3 sequence: CASSLSPRTGVSYEQYF. CDR3 bases: TGTGCCAGCAGCTTAAGCCCCAGGACAGGGGTTTCCTACGAGCAGTACTTC. The rearrangement links TRBV7-6 to TRBJ2-7; 9 bases agree with TRBD1. V shed 2 bases, J shed 1 base, and the junction held 9 bases outside the gene matches. The length of the CDR3 is 17 residues. Germline V gene data show CDR1 as SGHVS and CDR2 as FNYEAQ.

Ten or more counts support this clonotype. The chain links TRBV6-2 or TRBV6-3 to TRBJ1-2, with D perhaps TRBD1 (5 bases). Germline V gene lookup returns CDR1 MNHEY and CDR2 SVGEGT. V gave up 4 bases and J gave up 4 bases, with 13 bases separating them. The CDR3 consists of 14 residues. The chain's CDR3 is CASSSGTVVYGYTF. CDR3 bases: TGTGCCAGCAGTTCCGGGACGGTGGTCTATGGCTACACCTTC.

Written as DNA, the CDR3 is TGTGCCAGCAGCTTAAAAGGGGACTTTGGAAACACCATATATTTT. Residues: CASSLKGDFGNTIYF. V and J are TRBV11-2 and TRBJ1-3, with D possibly TRBD1 on 5 matching bases. This CDR3 is built from 15 residues. The germline V gene encodes CDR1 SGHAT and CDR2 FQNNGV. Trimming removed 2 bases at V and 3 bases at J, with 11 bases between.

This clonotype has ten or more counts. The chain uses TRBV6-2 or TRBV6-3 and TRBJ2-2; the D gene is possibly TRBD1 (6 bases). V was shortened by 5 bases and J by 0 bases, with 10 bases between the two germline ends. The germline CDR1 and CDR2 sequences are MNHEY and SVGEGT. The CDR3 has 15 amino acids. The CDR3 spells CASSLGTSNTGELFF. In DNA, the CDR3 is TGTGCCAGCAGTCTGGGGACATCGAACACCGGGGAGCTGTTTTTT.